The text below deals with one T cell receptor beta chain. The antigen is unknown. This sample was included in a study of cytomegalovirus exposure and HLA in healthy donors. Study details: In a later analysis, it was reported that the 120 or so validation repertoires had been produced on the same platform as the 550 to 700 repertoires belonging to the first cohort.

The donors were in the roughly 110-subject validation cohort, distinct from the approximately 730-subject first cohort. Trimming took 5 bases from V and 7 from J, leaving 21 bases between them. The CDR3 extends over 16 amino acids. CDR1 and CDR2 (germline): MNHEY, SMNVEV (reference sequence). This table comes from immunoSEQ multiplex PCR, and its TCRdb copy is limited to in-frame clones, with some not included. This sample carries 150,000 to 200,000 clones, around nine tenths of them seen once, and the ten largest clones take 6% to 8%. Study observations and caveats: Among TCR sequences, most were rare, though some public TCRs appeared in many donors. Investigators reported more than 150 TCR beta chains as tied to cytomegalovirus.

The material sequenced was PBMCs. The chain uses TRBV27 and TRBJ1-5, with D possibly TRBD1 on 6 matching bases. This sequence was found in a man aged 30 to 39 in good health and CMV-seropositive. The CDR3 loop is CASSPQVGRGEQPQHF. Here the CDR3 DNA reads TGTGCCAGCAGTCCTCAGGTGGGGAGGGGGGAACAGCCCCAGCATTTT.